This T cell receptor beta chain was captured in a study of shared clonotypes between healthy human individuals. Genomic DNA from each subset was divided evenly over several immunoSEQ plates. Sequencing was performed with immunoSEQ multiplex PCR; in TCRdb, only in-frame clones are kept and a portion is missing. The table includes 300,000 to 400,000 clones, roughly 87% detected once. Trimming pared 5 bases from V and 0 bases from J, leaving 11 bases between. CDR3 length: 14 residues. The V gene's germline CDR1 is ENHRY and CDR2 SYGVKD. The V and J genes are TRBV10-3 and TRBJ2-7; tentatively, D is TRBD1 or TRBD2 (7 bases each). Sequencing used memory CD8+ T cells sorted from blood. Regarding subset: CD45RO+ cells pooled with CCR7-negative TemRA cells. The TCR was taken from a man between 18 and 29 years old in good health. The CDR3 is CAISSGTASYEQYF. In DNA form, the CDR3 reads TGTGCCATCAGTAGCGGGACAGCCTCCTACGAGCAGTACTTC.